This TCR beta chain emerged from a study of CD8+CD57+ T cells in acquired aplastic anemia. TCR beta VDJ and CDR3 profiling used genomic DNA as template. MiXCR was run by TCRdb on the reads, yielding one entry per CDR3 protein. Of some 290,000 distinct CDR3 sequences listed, roughly half are singletons. This TCR came from a human donor with severe aplastic anemia or a healthy control (not recorded which). What was sequenced was sorted CD4+, CD8+, or CD8+CD57+ T cells (not recorded which) from PBMCs.

The CDR3 reads CASIVAGVTGELFF. The CDR3 DNA follows: TGTGCCAGCATCGTAGCGGGGGTCACCGGGGAGCTGTTTTTT. This chain joins TRBV28 and TRBJ2-2; 9 bases align to TRBD2. V gave up 7 bases and J gave up 4 bases; unmatched junction bases: 4. The CDR3 runs 14 residues. Germline CDR1 is MDHEN and CDR2 is SYDVKM.